This is a list of T cell receptor beta chains from one sample in a study of blood T cell repertoires in COVID-19. Sequenced by immunoSEQ multiplex PCR; TCRdb stores in-frame clones only, minus some. The table lists roughly 100,000 clones, roughly 90% of them singletons. The specimen sequenced was peripheral blood. Receptors were obtained from a woman aged 45-65 years with COVID-19, enrolled during active disease. CDR3s include the opening cysteine and the closing phenylalanine or tryptophan. A D gene is named only where the DNA matches it firmly. Rows give clone size only sometimes, using once, few, many, or a class for an expanded clone.

>TRBD1|once|TRBV7-2|TRBJ1-4
CASSVMGQGYEKLFF
TGTGCCAGCAGCGTAATGGGACAGGGGTATGAAAAACTGTTTTTT
>-|-|TRBV19|TRBJ1-2
CASSSLGYYGYTF
TGTGCCAGTAGTTCCCTAGGCTACTATGGCTACACCTTC
>-|-|TRBV11-2|TRBJ1-2
CASTILGGPTYGYTF
TGTGCCAGCACAATCTTAGGGGGACCCACCTATGGCTACACCTTC
>TRBD1|-|TRBV11-3|TRBJ2-6
CASSEGTVNSGANVLTF
TGTGCCAGCAGCGAAGGGACAGTCAACTCTGGGGCCAACGTCCTGACTTTC
>-|-|TRBV28|TRBJ1-5
CASSLRRGYQPQHF
TGTGCCAGCAGTTTACGCAGGGGCTATCAGCCCCAGCATTTT
>-|-|TRBV5-4|TRBJ1-1
CASSLGQGAEAFF
TGTGCCAGCAGCTTGGGGCAGGGTGCTGAAGCTTTCTTT
>-|-|TRBV10-1|TRBJ1-3
CAIYGVPENTIYF
TGCGCCATCTACGGGGTCCCTGAAAACACCATATATTTT
>TRBD1|-|TRBV4-2|TRBJ1-1
CASSVTGGEGTFF
TGTGCCAGCAGCGTGACAGGGGGCGAGGGAACTTTCTTT
>-|-|TRBV11-3|TRBJ1-2
CASSFSTENGYTF
TGTGCCAGCAGCTTTTCGACGGAGAATGGCTACACCTTC
>-|once|TRBV29-1|TRBJ1-3
CSVPGLGNTIYF
TGCAGCGTACCGGGACTGGGAAACACCATATATTTT
>-|-|TRBV2|TRBJ1-2
CASSVTGYGYTF
TGTGCCAGCAGTGTAACAGGGTATGGCTACACCTTC
>TRBD2|-|TRBV2|TRBJ2-5
CASIAGAMVETQYF
TGTGCCAGCATAGCGGGGGCCATGGTCGAGACCCAGTACTTC
>-|-|TRBV28|TRBJ1-2
CASLDRPGGGYTF
TGTGCCAGCTTAGACAGGCCGGGGGGCGGCTACACCTTC
>-|few|TRBV5-1|TRBJ1-5
CASFLRRVNQPQHF
TGCGCCAGCTTTCTACGCAGGGTCAATCAGCCCCAGCATTTT
>-|-|TRBV7-2|TRBJ1-1
CASSFRRQMNTEAFF
TGTGCCAGCAGCTTTAGGAGGCAAATGAACACTGAAGCTTTCTTT
>-|-|TRBV7-9|TRBJ2-2
CASSLPGTGELFF
TGTGCCAGCAGCTTGCCAGGGACCGGGGAGCTGTTTTTT
>-|once|TRBV4-3|TRBJ2-1
CASSQGPLANEQFF
TGCGCCAGCAGCCAAGGCCCGCTAGCGAATGAGCAGTTCTTC
>TRBD2|once|TRBV6-1|TRBJ2-1
CASSEWAGDYNEQFF
TGTGCCAGCAGTGAATGGGCGGGGGACTACAATGAGCAGTTCTTC
>-|-|TRBV2|TRBJ1-2
CASSEEGYPGGYTF
TGTGCCAGCAGCGAGGAAGGATACCCGGGGGGCTACACCTTC
>TRBD1|-|TRBV7-9|TRBJ1-5
CASSLESFFLGQENQPQHF
TGTGCCAGCAGCTTAGAATCCTTCTTCCTGGGACAGGAAAATCAGCCCCAGCATTTT
>-|-|TRBV4-1|TRBJ1-2
CASSLQALNYGYTF
TGCGCCAGCAGCCTCCAGGCCCTTAACTATGGCTACACCTTC
>TRBD2|-|TRBV2|TRBJ2-4
CASTDGEGGGLTAKNIQYF
TGTGCCAGCACCGATGGGGAGGGTGGGGGGTTAACGGCCAAAAACATTCAGTACTTC
>-|-|TRBV6-5|TRBJ1-2
CASSYTVRGGYTF
TGTGCCAGCAGTTATACAGTGCGTGGCGGCTACACCTTC
>-|-|TRBV10-3|TRBJ1-4
CATLGGTSYRTNEKLFF
TGTGCCACCCTGGGGGGGACGTCATACCGAACTAATGAAAAACTGTTTTTT
>TRBD1|-|TRBV6-5|TRBJ1-2
CASSSTGRTYGYTF
TGTGCCAGCAGTTCGACAGGGCGAACCTATGGCTACACCTTC
>-|-|TRBV5-1|TRBJ1-1
CASRPARGEAFF
TGCGCCAGCAGGCCGGCCAGGGGAGAAGCTTTCTTT
>TRBD1|-|TRBV27|TRBJ1-1
CASSSSGGVETEAFF
TGTGCCAGCAGTTCCTCAGGGGGCGTGGAGACTGAAGCTTTCTTT
>TRBD1|-|TRBV7-2|TRBJ1-2
CASSLAGGFRGYTF
TGTGCCAGCAGCCTTGCAGGGGGGTTTCGTGGCTACACCTTC
>-|-|TRBV1|TRBJ1-4
CTSSLYEGRGSVNEKLFF
TGCACCAGCAGCCTTTACGAGGGACGGGGGAGTGTAAATGAAAAACTGTTTTTT